The 11 T cell receptor beta chains reported below all come from one sample, sequenced in a study of T cell clonality in common variable immunodeficiency. Which antigens these TCRs recognize remains unknown. Study-level points and caveats: Fewer deletions and N-nucleotide insertions were reportedly seen in common variable immunodeficiency TCR beta sequences.

Profiling relied on immunoSEQ multiplex PCR, and the TCRdb table lists in-frame clones only, not all of them. The data show 30,000 to 40,000 clones, none appearing only once, with over 5% held by the ten largest. The sample consisted of peripheral blood mononuclear cells. All receptors derive from a human donor with common variable immunodeficiency.

The sample holds many counts of this clone. Read coverage stops 3 residues before the CDR3 terminus; the germline J gene supplies the remainder. This rearrangement joins TRBV27 to TRBJ1-5, with D uncertain. The CDR3 has 13 residues. Germline lookup yields CDR1 MNHEY and CDR2 SMNVEV (reference sequence). V lost 0 bases and J 6 bases, leaving 6 bases between the germline ends. CDR3 bases read: TGTGCCAGCAGTTTATCGAGTAGTCAGCCC. It specifies CASSLSSSQP. The full CDR3 protein is CASSLSSSQPQHF.

There are many counts of this clone. Sequencing ends 3 residues short of the CDR3 end; the germline J gene provides the rest. This sample includes further DNA sequences coding for the same CDR3. J is TRBJ1-6 and V is TRBV19; 9 positions match TRBD1. CDR1 and CDR2 from the germline V gene are LNHDA and SQIVND (reference sequence). The CDR3 runs 15 residues. The ends lost 5 bases at V and 9 bases at J; junction bases unmatched: 8. The CDR3 protein is CASSQTGGQGSPLHF. The covered CDR3 bases are TGTGCCAGTAGTCAGACAGGGGGACAAGGTTCACCC.

In this sample, this clone turned up a few times. This CDR3 reads CASSSTGNGEQYF. The DNA read from the CDR3 is TGTGCCAGCAGCTCGACAGGGAACGGCGAG. The chain has TRBV7-2 and TRBJ2-7, with 7 bases identical to TRBD1. The read terminates 3 residues ahead of where the CDR3 ends, so the germline J gene completes it. V was pared by 4 bases and J by 6 bases, with 6 bases of the junction left unmatched. The CDR3 extends over 13 amino acids. The germline CDR1 and CDR2 sequences are SGHTA and FQGNSA.

A note on this clone: The read finishes 3 residues shy of the CDR3 end, and the germline J gene is used to complete it. The chain recombines TRBV5-1 with TRBJ2-3; 12 nucleotides line up with TRBD2. This CDR3 is 19 amino acids long. V lost 3 bases to trimming and J lost 1 base; unmatched junction nucleotides: 12. In germline, CDR1 is SGHRS, CDR2 YFSETQ. CDR3 protein: CASSWPASGGASGTDTQYF. CDR3 DNA, as far as it was read: TGCGCCAGCAGCTGGCCCGCTAGCGGGGGGGCATCTGGCACAGATACG.

This clone was detected ten times or more. The read falls 3 residues short of the CDR3 end, and the missing part is taken from the germline J gene. The chain recombines TRBV29-1 with TRBJ1-1; possible D gene TRBD1, 6 bases. The CDR3 sequence is 15 residues long. Germline lookup yields CDR1 SQVTM and CDR2 ANQGSEA. Trimming shortened V by 4 bases and J by 3 bases, and 18 bases separated the two germline ends. CDR3 DNA, as far as it was read: TGCAGCGTTGTGTGGCAGGGGATGTCGGACACTGAA. It yields the protein CSVVWQGMSDTE. The full-length CDR3 reads as CSVVWQGMSDTEAFF.

Comments on this clone: Sequencing ends 3 residues short of the CDR3 end; the germline J gene provides the rest. The rearrangement joins TRBV19 to TRBJ2-7; D remains ambiguous. Germline V gene lookup returns CDR1 LNHDA and CDR2 SQIVND (reference sequence). Between the trimmed V and J ends, which lost 6 bases and 4 bases, there was a span of 13 bases. This CDR3 region has 13 residues. CDR3 in amino acids: CASSPREGYEQYF. The CDR3 DNA, read in part, is TGTGCCAGTAGCCCCCGCGAAGGGTACGAG.

This clone came up a few times. Coverage ceases 3 residues before the CDR3 finishes, and the germline J gene fills in the end. The rearrangement links TRBV19 to TRBJ1-2; D remains unclear. The germline V gene encodes CDR1 LNHDA and CDR2 SQIVND (reference sequence). The V and J ends lost 1 base and 7 bases respectively, with 16 bases between them. The CDR3 runs 15 residues. The CDR3: CASSIGESEGLGYTF. Incomplete CDR3 DNA: TGTGCCAGTAGTATAGGAGAGTCAGAAGGCCTTGGC.

This clone has at least ten counts. The missing CDR3 end, 3 residues past where the read stops, is filled in from the germline J gene. The chain links TRBV2 to TRBJ2-6, with D possibly matching TRBD2 (6 bases). Germline lookup yields CDR1 SNHLY and CDR2 FYNNEI. V shed 4 bases and J shed 3 bases, with 13 bases lying between them. The CDR3 is 16 residues long. CDR3 sequence: CASSGARGGGANVLTF. The DNA read from the CDR3 is TGTGCCAGCAGTGGGGCGAGGGGAGGTGGGGCCAACGTC. The variable domain in full, with the rest retrieved from reference TRBV2 and TRBJ2-6, is EPEVTQTPSHQVTQMGQEVILRCVPISNHLYFYWYRQILGQKVEFLVSFYNNEISEKSEIFDDQFSVERPDGSNFTLKIRSTKLEDSAMYFCASSGARGGGANVLTFGAGSRLTVL.

This clone was detected many times. The CDR3 end lies 3 residues beyond the end of the read and is filled in from the germline J gene. The chain uses TRBV29-1 and TRBJ1-2, with TRBD1 matching over 8 bases. The germline V gene encodes CDR1 SQVTM and CDR2 ANQGSEA. The trim removed 5 bases at V and 0 bases at J, leaving 5 bases unmatched. This CDR3 contains 14 residues. CDR3 DNA (partial): TGCAGCGTTTCAACAGGGGGGGCTAACTATGGC. It specifies CSVSTGGANYG. Given in full, the CDR3 is CSVSTGGANYGYTF.

This clone was detected many times. The CDR3 loop is CASSERGGTGGNTIYF. The DNA read from the CDR3 is TGTGCCAGCAGTGAACGGGGAGGGACAGGCGGAAACACC. The chain employs TRBV6-1 and TRBJ1-3, with 8 bases matching TRBD1. The sequence runs out 3 residues before the end of the CDR3; the remainder is reconstructed from the germline J gene. With 2 bases clipped from V and 4 bases from J, the junction kept 7 bases outside the gene matches. The CDR3 runs to 16 residues. Germline V gene lookup returns CDR1 MNHNS and CDR2 SASEGT.

This clone came up a few times. The CDR3 extends 3 residues past the end of the read, so its final part is completed from the germline J gene. V usage is TRBV30 and J usage is TRBJ1-2, with 7 positions matching TRBD1. CDR1 and CDR2 (germline): GTSNPN, SVGIG (reference sequence). This CDR3 contains 11 residues. CDR3 DNA, as far as it was read: TGTGCCTGGAGTTACAGGGGCGGC. Translated: CAWSYRGG. The entire CDR3 sequence reads CAWSYRGGYTF.